This T cell receptor (beta chain) stems from a study of blood T cell repertoires in COVID-19. Study in general: Both acute and convalescent COVID-19 samples were obtained from the United States, Italy and Spain. PBMCs, B-cell-depleted T cells, or T cells provided the cDNA or gDNA that made up the material.

V lost 5 bases and J lost 5, with 15 bases in between. The CDR3 is 14 residues long. Germline V CDR1 and CDR2: MNHEY, SVGEGT. Original analysis: For nucleated cells, counts were estimated from reference gene primer amplification. Clones were sequenced by immunoSEQ multiplex PCR, and TCRdb holds only the in-frame ones, with some missing. D and trimming come from the DNA, and the V and J calls and clone size come from that table. The sample includes more than 60,000 clones, 75% to 95% of them seen just once. The sequencing sample was made of peripheral blood. This receptor was obtained from a human donor in a cohort sampled during active COVID-19. The rearrangement uses TRBV6-2 or TRBV6-3 and TRBJ1-1, with D maybe TRBD1 (5 bases). The CDR3 reads CASSTQGRRTEAFF. CDR3 nucleotides: TGTGCCAGCAGTACTCAGGGTAGGCGGACTGAAGCTTTCTTT.